A selection of T cell receptor beta chains follows, all from one sample in a study of blood T cell repertoires in COVID-19. TCRdb's copy holds only in-frame clones and misses some; the assay was immunoSEQ multiplex PCR. Seen here are 250,000 to 300,000 clones, about 88% observed once, and the top ten hold approximately 13%. The sequencing sample was made of peripheral blood. The receptors come from a woman aged 60 to 75 with acute or convalescent COVID-19. Both conserved end residues are part of each CDR3. D genes are given only for firm matches. Expanded clones are given a class, and other clones once, few, many or no size at all.

abundance: .; d_gene: .; v_gene: TRBV5-1; j_gene: TRBJ1-3; CDR3nt: TGCGCCAGCAGCTTTGGCAGGGCCCCTCCAAGAGGAAACACCATATATTTT; CDR3aa: CASSFGRAPPRGNTIYF
abundance: once; d_gene: .; v_gene: TRBV18; j_gene: TRBJ2-3; CDR3nt: TGTGCCAGCTCACCTTCCTGGGGCCTTAGCACAGATACGCAGTATTTT; CDR3aa: CASSPSWGLSTDTQYF
abundance: .; d_gene: .; v_gene: TRBV3-1/TRBV3-2; j_gene: TRBJ2-7; CDR3nt: TGTGCCAGCAGGCAGAGGGCCTCCTACGAGCAGTACTTC; CDR3aa: CASRQRASYEQYF
abundance: .; d_gene: TRBD1; v_gene: TRBV27; j_gene: TRBJ2-7; CDR3nt: TGTGCCAGCAGTTTATCGAGGGTTGGGTCAGGGGGTACCTACGAGCAGTACTTC; CDR3aa: CASSLSRVGSGGTYEQYF
abundance: .; d_gene: TRBD1; v_gene: TRBV4-2; j_gene: TRBJ1-5; CDR3nt: TGTGCCAGCAGCCTCGGGACAGGGACCGTGTTAGTAGATCAGCCCCAGCATTTT; CDR3aa: CASSLGTGTVLVDQPQHF
abundance: few; d_gene: TRBD1; v_gene: TRBV29-1; j_gene: TRBJ1-2; CDR3nt: TGCAGCGTTGCCCCAGGGGGCAACTATGGCTACACCTTC; CDR3aa: CSVAPGGNYGYTF
abundance: .; d_gene: .; v_gene: TRBV7-2; j_gene: TRBJ1-5; CDR3nt: TGTGCCAGCAGCTTAGCGGACAGCCCGAATCAGCCCCAGCATTTT; CDR3aa: CASSLADSPNQPQHF
abundance: .; d_gene: TRBD1; v_gene: TRBV7-2; j_gene: TRBJ1-4; CDR3nt: TGTGCCAGCAGCCCCCAGACAGGGGAGCGAGAAAAACTGTTTTTT; CDR3aa: CASSPQTGEREKLFF
abundance: .; d_gene: TRBD2; v_gene: TRBV4-2; j_gene: TRBJ2-1; CDR3nt: TGTGCCAGCAGCCCCGGGACTAGCGTTCAGAATGAGCAGTTCTTC; CDR3aa: CASSPGTSVQNEQFF
abundance: .; d_gene: TRBD1; v_gene: TRBV2; j_gene: TRBJ2-3; CDR3nt: TGTGCCAGCAGCCCCGGGACAGGGAGCACAGATACGCAGTATTTT; CDR3aa: CASSPGTGSTDTQYF
abundance: .; d_gene: .; v_gene: TRBV6-4; j_gene: TRBJ1-6; CDR3nt: TGTGCCAGCAGTGACAGGCGGGATTCACCCCTCCACTTT; CDR3aa: CASSDRRDSPLHF
abundance: .; d_gene: TRBD1; v_gene: TRBV7-3; j_gene: TRBJ2-7; CDR3nt: TGTGCCAGCAGCTTAGGACAGGGCCTTACCTACGAGCAGTACTTC; CDR3aa: CASSLGQGLTYEQYF
abundance: .; d_gene: .; v_gene: TRBV10-3; j_gene: TRBJ1-6; CDR3nt: TGTGCCATCAGAACAGTTATAAATTCACCCCTCCACTTT; CDR3aa: CAIRTVINSPLHF
abundance: .; d_gene: TRBD1; v_gene: TRBV6-2/TRBV6-3; j_gene: TRBJ2-7; CDR3nt: TGTGCCAGCAGTTACGCACAGGGGGCGTTCGAGCAGTACTTC; CDR3aa: CASSYAQGAFEQYF
abundance: .; d_gene: .; v_gene: TRBV18; j_gene: TRBJ1-2; CDR3nt: TGTGCCAGCTCCCCAACAGCTAACTATGGCTACACCTTC; CDR3aa: CASSPTANYGYTF
abundance: .; d_gene: TRBD1; v_gene: TRBV6-6; j_gene: TRBJ1-4; CDR3nt: TGTGCCAGCAGTTACTCCCAGGGGGCAGGTTATGAAAAACTGTTTTTT; CDR3aa: CASSYSQGAGYEKLFF
abundance: .; d_gene: .; v_gene: TRBV28; j_gene: TRBJ2-5; CDR3nt: TGTGCCAGCAGGATAGAGGGGGGGCAAGAGACCCAGTACTTC; CDR3aa: CASRIEGGQETQYF
abundance: .; d_gene: TRBD1; v_gene: TRBV9; j_gene: TRBJ1-1; CDR3nt: TGTGCCAGCAGCGTCGGGACAGGGGGCTTAGGCACTGAAGCTTTCTTT; CDR3aa: CASSVGTGGLGTEAFF
abundance: .; d_gene: .; v_gene: TRBV28; j_gene: TRBJ2-1; CDR3nt: TGTGCCAGCAGTTCGCGGACTCTCTCCTACAATGAGCAGTTCTTC; CDR3aa: CASSSRTLSYNEQFF
abundance: .; d_gene: .; v_gene: TRBV5-1; j_gene: TRBJ2-3; CDR3nt: TGCGCCAGCAGAACTAGCACAGATACGCAGTATTTT; CDR3aa: CASRTSTDTQYF
abundance: .; d_gene: .; v_gene: TRBV14; j_gene: TRBJ2-5; CDR3nt: TGTGCCAGCAGCCAACACCTTTGGGCATTACAAGAGACCCAGTACTTC; CDR3aa: CASSQHLWALQETQYF
abundance: .; d_gene: .; v_gene: TRBV2; j_gene: TRBJ1-1; CDR3nt: TGTGCCAGCAGTCCGTACAGAGTAGAGAACACTGAAGCTTTCTTT; CDR3aa: CASSPYRVENTEAFF
abundance: .; d_gene: TRBD1; v_gene: TRBV11-2; j_gene: TRBJ2-7; CDR3nt: TGTGCCAGCAGCTTAAGGGGACAGGGTATAACCGAGCAGTACTTC; CDR3aa: CASSLRGQGITEQYF
abundance: .; d_gene: TRBD1; v_gene: TRBV28; j_gene: TRBJ1-5; CDR3nt: TGTGCCAGCAGTTTAAGGACAGGACATCAGCCCCAGCATTTT; CDR3aa: CASSLRTGHQPQHF